This TCR beta chain was sequenced in a study of T cell responses to AZD1222 COVID-19 vaccine (TCRdb year 2021). For the study in its entirety: AZD1222 recipients with second doses at about 4 weeks or about 12 weeks were pooled, because spike-specific TCR depth and breadth did not differ between schedules. Trial participants were enrolled by age into 18-55, 56-69 and 70-plus year subgroups, with roughly 160, 29 and 62 TCR-sequenced participants respectively. TCR sequencing was performed for 233 trial participants, of whom roughly 200 were given two doses of AZD1222 and around 26 were given two doses of MenACWY control vaccine.

This specimen's time point label, per the study, means: baseline before first vaccination. The vaccinee samples were drawn from two UK trials, COV001 and COV002, one of which was a single-blind randomized controlled phase 2/3 trial testing AZD1222 (ChAdOx1 nCoV-19) in healthy adults. For TCRbeta chain sequencing, PBMC samples were collected from trial participants at day 0 and at day 28 after the second dose. Overall results and qualifications from the work: In the small 56-69-year group, the increase in depth fell short of significance, most likely because of low power. The whole spike protein was spanned by vaccine-associated CD4 TCRs, and dominant responses were seen in regions 160-218 and 743-854. Only five to seven AZD1222 recipients were SARS-CoV-2 seropositive at baseline, limiting conclusions about previously exposed vaccinees. Most participants were white British and females outnumbered males, and the authors suggested that clonal diversity may have been underestimated. Epitopes outside the regions mutated in the B.1.351 and B.1.1.7 variants were reportedly recognized by nearly half of the unique spike-specific TCRs. A significant rise in spike-specific TCR breadth and depth was observed after two AZD1222 doses relative to day 0 and relative to MenACWY recipients. No day 14 peak-response samples were available, so repertoires were characterized only after the peak T cell response.

Regarding this clone: Its antigen remains undetermined. Per-base qualities were not stored, and no clone one base away is much larger.

Looking up the germline V gene (reference sequence) yields CDR1 DFQATT and CDR2 SNEGSKA. The CDR3 runs 15 residues from the cysteine to the phenylalanine. Of all the DNA, just the CDR3 is kept, 45 bases in frame from base 1. V is pared back by 3 bases and J by 5 bases, with 20 bases lying between the germline termini. The CDR3 regions of human TCRbeta chains were analyzed by immunosequencing. In the original analysis: TCRs in the repertoires were compared against a reference library of SARS-CoV-2-specific TCRs that had been generated with the MIRA antigen-specificity platform. Breadth meant the fraction of unique TCRs that were SARS-CoV-2-associated, whereas depth meant the fraction of total T cells that were SARS-CoV-2-associated. Using the MIRA data, every spike-specific TCR was mapped to the spike region that the TCR reacted to and assigned to either a CD4 or a CD8 class. Log10-transformed breadth and depth values were compared by one-way ANOVA with Sidak's multiple comparisons tests. TCRdb's version of the immuneACCESS table is confined to in-frame rearrangements and falls short of the full clone set. An unresolved V gene accounts for under half of the shortfall where checked; the remainder is of unknown origin. The D gene and trimming were derived from the DNA, and the V and J assignments and clone size from that table. The sample table lists 55,000 to 85,000 clones, 84% of them with a count of one. Roughly 9.8% of the sample is taken by the ten largest.

The source of this sequence is an adult in good health. This sample comprised peripheral blood, obtained on day 0 of AZD1222 vaccination. The chain uses TRBV20-1 and TRBJ2-7, and perhaps TRBD1 as D gene, on 6 matching bases. The CDR3 reads CSASIGGGGLHEQYF. The DNA sequence is as follows: TGCAGTGCTAGTATTGGGGGCGGCGGCCTCCACGAGCAGTACTTC.